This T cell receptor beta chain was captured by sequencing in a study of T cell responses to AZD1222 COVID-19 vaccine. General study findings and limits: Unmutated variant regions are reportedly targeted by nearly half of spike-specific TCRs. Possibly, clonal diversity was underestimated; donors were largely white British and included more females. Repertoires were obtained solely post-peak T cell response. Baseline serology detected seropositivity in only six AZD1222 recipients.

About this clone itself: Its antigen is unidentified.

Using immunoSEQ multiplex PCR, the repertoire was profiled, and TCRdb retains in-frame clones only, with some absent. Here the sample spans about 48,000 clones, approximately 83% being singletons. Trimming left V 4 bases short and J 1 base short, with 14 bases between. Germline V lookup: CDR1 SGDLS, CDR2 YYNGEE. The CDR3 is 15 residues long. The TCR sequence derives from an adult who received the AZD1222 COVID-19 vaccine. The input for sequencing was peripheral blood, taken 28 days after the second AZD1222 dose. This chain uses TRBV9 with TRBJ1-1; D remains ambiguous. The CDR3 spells CASSPIPSRNTEAFF. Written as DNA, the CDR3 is TGTGCCAGCAGCCCTATACCTTCAAGGAACACTGAAGCTTTCTTT.